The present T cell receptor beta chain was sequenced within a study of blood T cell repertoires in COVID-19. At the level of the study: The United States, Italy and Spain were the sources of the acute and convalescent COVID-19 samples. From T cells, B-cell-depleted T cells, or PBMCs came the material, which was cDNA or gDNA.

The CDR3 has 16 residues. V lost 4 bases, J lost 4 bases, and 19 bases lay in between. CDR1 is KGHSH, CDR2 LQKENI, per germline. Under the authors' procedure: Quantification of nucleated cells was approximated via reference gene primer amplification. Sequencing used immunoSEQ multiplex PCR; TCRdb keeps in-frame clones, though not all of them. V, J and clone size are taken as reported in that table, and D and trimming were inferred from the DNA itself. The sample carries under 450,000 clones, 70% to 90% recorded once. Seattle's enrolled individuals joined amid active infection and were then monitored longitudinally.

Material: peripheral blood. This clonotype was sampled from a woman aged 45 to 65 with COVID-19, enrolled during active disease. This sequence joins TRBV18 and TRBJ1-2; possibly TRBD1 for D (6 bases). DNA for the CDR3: TGTGCCAGCTCACAAACTCCGGGACAATCTAGCTATGGCTACACCTTC. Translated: CASSQTPGQSSYGYTF. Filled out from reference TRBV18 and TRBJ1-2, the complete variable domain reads NAGVMQNPRHLVRRRGQEARLRCSPMKGHSHVYWYRQLPEEGLKFMVYLQKENIIDESGMPKERFSAEFPKEGPSILRIQQVVRGDSAAYFCASSQTPGQSSYGYTFGSGTRLTVV.